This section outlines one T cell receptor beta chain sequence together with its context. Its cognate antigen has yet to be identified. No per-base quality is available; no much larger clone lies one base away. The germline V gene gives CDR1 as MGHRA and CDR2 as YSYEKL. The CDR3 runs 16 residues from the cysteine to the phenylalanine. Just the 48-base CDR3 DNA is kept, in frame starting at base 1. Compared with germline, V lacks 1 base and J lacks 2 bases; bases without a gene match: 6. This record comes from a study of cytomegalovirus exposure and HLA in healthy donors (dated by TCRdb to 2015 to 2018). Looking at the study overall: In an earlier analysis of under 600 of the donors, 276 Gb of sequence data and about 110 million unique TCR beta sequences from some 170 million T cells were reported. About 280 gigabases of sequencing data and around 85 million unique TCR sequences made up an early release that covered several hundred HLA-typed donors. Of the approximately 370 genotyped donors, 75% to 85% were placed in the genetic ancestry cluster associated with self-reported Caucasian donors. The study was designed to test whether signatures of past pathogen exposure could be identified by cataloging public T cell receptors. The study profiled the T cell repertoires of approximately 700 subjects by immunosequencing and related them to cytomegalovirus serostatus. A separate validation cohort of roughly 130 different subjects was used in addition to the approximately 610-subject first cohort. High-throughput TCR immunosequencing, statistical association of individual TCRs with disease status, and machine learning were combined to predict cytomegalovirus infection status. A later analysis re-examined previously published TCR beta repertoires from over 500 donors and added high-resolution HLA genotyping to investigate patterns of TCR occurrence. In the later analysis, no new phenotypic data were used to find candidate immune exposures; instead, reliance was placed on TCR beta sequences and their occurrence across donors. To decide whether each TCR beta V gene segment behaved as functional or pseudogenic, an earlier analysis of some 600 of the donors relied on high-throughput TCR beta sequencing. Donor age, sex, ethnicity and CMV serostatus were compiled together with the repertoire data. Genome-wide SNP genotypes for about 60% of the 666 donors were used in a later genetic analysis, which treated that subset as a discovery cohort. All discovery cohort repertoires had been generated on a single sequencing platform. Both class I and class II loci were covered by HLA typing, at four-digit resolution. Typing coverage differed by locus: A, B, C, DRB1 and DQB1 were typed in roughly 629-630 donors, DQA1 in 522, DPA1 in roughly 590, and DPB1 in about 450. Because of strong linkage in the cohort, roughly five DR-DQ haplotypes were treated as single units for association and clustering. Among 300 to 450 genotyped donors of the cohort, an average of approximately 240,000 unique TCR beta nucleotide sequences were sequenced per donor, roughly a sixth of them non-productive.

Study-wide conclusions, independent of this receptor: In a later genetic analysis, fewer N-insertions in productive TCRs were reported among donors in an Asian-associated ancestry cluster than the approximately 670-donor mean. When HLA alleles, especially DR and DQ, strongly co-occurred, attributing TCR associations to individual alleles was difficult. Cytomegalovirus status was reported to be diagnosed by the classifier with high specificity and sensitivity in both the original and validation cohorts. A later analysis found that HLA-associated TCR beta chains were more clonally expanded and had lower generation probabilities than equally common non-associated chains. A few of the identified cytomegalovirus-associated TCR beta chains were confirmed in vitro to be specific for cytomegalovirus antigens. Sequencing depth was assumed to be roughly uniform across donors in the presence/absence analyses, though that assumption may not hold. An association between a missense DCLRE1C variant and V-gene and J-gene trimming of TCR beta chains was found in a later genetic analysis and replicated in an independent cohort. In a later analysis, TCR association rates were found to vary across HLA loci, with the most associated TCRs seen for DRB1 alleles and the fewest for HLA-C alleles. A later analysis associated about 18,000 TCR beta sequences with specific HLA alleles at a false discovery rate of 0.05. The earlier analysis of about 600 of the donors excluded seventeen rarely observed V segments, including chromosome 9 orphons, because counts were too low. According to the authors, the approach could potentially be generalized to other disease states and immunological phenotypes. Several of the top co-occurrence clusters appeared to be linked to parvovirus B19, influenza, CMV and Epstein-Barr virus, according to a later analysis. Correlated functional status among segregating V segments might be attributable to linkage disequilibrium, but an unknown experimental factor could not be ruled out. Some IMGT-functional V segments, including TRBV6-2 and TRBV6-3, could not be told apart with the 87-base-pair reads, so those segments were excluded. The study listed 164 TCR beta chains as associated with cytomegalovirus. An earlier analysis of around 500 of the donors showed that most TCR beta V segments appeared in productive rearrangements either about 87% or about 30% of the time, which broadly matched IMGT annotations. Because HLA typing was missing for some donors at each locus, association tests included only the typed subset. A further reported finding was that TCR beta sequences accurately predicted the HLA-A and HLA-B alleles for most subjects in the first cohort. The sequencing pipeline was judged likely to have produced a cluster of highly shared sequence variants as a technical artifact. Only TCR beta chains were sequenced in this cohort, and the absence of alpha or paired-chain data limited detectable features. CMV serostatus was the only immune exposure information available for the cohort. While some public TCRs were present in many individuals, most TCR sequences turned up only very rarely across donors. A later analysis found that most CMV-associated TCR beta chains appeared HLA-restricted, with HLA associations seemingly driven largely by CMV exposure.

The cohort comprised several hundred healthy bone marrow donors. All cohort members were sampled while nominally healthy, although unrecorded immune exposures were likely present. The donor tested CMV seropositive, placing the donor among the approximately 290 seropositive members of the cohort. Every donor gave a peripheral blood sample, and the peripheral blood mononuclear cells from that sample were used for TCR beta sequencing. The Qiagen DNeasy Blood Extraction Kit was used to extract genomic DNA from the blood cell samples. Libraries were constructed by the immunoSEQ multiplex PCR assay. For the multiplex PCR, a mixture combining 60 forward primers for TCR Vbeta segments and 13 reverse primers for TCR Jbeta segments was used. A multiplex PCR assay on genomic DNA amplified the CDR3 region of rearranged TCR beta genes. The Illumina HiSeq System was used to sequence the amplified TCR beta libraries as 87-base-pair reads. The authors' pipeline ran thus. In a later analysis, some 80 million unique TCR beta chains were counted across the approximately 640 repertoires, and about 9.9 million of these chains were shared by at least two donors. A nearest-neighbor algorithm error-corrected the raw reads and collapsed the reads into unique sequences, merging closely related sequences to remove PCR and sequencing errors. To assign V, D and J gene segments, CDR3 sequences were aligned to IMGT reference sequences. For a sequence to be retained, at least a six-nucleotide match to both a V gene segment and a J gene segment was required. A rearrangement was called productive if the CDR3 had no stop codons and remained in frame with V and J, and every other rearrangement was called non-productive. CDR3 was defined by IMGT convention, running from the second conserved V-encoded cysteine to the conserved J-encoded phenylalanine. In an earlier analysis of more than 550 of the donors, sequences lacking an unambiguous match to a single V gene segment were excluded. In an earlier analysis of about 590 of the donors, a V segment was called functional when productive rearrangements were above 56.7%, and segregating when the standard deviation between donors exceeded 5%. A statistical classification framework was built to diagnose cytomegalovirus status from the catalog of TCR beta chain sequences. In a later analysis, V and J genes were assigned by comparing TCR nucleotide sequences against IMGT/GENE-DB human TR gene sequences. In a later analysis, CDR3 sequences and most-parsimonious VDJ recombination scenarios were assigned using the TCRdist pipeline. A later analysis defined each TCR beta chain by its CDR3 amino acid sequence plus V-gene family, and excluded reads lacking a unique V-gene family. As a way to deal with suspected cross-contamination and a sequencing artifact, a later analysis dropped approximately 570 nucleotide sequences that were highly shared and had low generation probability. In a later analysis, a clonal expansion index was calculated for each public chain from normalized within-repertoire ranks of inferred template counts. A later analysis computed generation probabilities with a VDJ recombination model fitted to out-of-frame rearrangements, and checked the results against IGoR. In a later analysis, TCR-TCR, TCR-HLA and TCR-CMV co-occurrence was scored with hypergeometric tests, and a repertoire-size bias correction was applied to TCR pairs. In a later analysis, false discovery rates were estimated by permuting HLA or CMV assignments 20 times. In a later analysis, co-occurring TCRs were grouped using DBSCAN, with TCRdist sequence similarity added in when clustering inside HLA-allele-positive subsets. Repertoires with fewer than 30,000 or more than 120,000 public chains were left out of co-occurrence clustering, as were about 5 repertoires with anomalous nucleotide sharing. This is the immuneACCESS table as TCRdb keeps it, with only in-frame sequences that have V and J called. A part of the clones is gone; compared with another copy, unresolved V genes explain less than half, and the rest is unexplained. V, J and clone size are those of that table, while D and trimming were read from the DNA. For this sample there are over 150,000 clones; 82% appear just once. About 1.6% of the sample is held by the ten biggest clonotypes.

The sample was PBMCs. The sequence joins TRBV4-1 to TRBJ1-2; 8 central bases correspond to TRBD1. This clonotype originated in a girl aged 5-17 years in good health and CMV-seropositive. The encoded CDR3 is CASSQVMGQENYGYTF. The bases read TGCGCCAGCAGCCAAGTGATGGGACAGGAAAACTATGGCTACACCTTC.